This T cell receptor (beta chain) was found in a study of OX40 agonist ivuxolimab in advanced cancers. Across the whole study: Participants could have had prior anti-PD-1, anti-PD-L1 or anti-CTLA-4 therapy, and more than 35% had some.

The V segment lost 4 bases and the J segment 4 bases; nucleotides outside the gene matches: 6. CDR3 length: 16 amino acids. Germline-derived CDR1 and CDR2 are MGHDK and SYGVNS. Using immunoSEQ multiplex PCR, the repertoire was profiled, and TCRdb retains in-frame clones only, with some absent. This sample has approximately 60,000 clones, with more than 85% found just once. The TCR comes from an adult with an advanced solid tumor such as melanoma, head and neck, liver or kidney cancer. The sequences come from CD4+ or CD8+ T cells sorted from blood, collected in a trial of the OX40 agonist ivuxolimab. This rearrangement joins TRBV25-1 to TRBJ2-5; the match to TRBD2 covers 13 bases. The DNA for the CDR3 is TGTGCCAGCAGTGTTGGGACTAGCGGGATGGCAGAGACCCAGTACTTC. Encoded protein: CASSVGTSGMAETQYF.